The T cell receptor beta chain under discussion was sequenced for a study of shared clonotypes between healthy human individuals. Donors comprised only Caucasian adults living in Nashville, Tennessee. This CDR3 is 15 amino acids long. The germline CDR1 and CDR2 sequences are SGDLS and YYNGEE. V gave up 4 bases and J gave up 4 bases; unmatched junction bases: 6. Sorted-subset replicate PCR reactions were performed with around 200 ng DNA, corresponding to roughly 30,000 T cell genomes. Measured with immunoSEQ multiplex PCR; TCRdb has only the in-frame clones, and not every one. The sample carries under 2,500,000 clones, around 95% recorded once.

This TCR was sampled from a man aged 18 to 29 in good health. Source material: naive CD4+ T cells sorted from blood. Subset noted: CD45RA+ positively selected. The chain couples TRBV9 to TRBJ1-4; 8 nucleotides match TRBD1. CDR3 sequence (DNA): TGTGCCAGCAGCTCCCGGACAGGGAATAATGAAAAACTGTTTTTT. It translates to CASSSRTGNNEKLFF.